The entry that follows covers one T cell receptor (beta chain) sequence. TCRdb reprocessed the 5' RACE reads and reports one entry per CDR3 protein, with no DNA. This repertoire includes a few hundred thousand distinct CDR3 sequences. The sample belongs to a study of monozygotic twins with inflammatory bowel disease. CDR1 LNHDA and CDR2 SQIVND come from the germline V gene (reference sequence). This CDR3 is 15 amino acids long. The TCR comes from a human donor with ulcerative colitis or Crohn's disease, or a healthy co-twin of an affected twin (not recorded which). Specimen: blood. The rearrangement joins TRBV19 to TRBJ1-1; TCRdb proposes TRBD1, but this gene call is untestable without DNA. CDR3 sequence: CASSWDRDLGTEAFF.